Each of the 32 T cell receptor beta chains below was sequenced from the same sample in a study of blood T cell repertoires in COVID-19. The method was immunoSEQ multiplex PCR; TCRdb's version includes in-frame clones alone and lacks a portion of them. The profile covers 140,000 or so clones, with 65% to 85% appearing a single time and over 6.5% taken by the ten largest. Sequencing used peripheral blood. The receptors shown here come from a man between 50 and 59 years old with active or convalescent COVID-19.

The chain employs TRBV9 and TRBJ2-5, with D perhaps TRBD2 (6 bases). Trimming shortened V by 0 bases and J by 3 bases, and 18 bases separated the two germline ends. CDR1 and CDR2 from the germline V gene are SGDLS and YYNGEE. CDR3 length: 17 amino acids. The CDR3 protein is CASSVELSGGMEETQYF. The CDR3 nucleotides read TGTGCCAGCAGCGTAGAGCTTAGTGGAGGGATGGAAGAGACCCAGTACTTC.

The genes are TRBV4-2 and TRBJ1-6; the D gene is possibly TRBD1 (6 bases). The length of the CDR3 is 15 residues. Trimming shortened V by 1 base and J by 7 bases, and 11 bases separated the two germline ends. The germline CDR1 and CDR2 sequences are LGHNA and YNFKEQ. The CDR3 DNA sequence: TGTGCCAGCAGCCAAGTTCCAGGGGAGAATTCACCCCTCCACTTT. This encodes CASSQVPGENSPLHF.

The V and J genes are TRBV2 and TRBJ1-5; 7 bases map to TRBD1. Germline V gene data show CDR1 as SNHLY and CDR2 as FYNNEI. The V gene end was trimmed by 7 bases and the J gene end by 9 bases; junction bases not matched to a gene: 9. The CDR3 has 13 amino acids. CDR3 protein: CASTLPGGRPQHF. The CDR3 coding sequence is TGTGCCAGCACCCTGCCAGGGGGTAGGCCCCAGCATTTT.

The chain couples TRBV15 to TRBJ1-1; no clear D. The CDR3 is 11 amino acids. Germline V gives CDR1 LNHNV, CDR2 YYDKDF (reference sequence). Trimming cost V 5 bases and J 14 bases, with 15 bases left between them. The CDR3 sequence is CATSPRGDLFF. In DNA form, the CDR3 reads TGTGCCACCAGCCCCCGGGGAGACCTCTTCTTT.

J is TRBJ2-5 and V is TRBV20-1, with 9 bases identical to TRBD2. V gave up 3 bases and J gave up 4 bases; unmatched junction bases: 12. Germline values: CDR1 DFQATT, CDR2 SNEGSKA (reference sequence). The CDR3 length is 16 residues. The DNA of the CDR3 is TGCAGTGCTAGTATTCCGGCTAGCGGGATCGGAGAGACCCAGTACTTC. This encodes CSASIPASGIGETQYF.

The CDR3 nucleotides are TGCGCCAGCACCAGAGGACTAGCGGAGACCCAGTACTTC. This gives the protein CASTRGLAETQYF. The rearrangement uses TRBV10-2 and TRBJ2-5; 9 bases align to TRBD2. From germline, CDR1 is WSHSY and CDR2 SAAADI. This CDR3 has 13 amino acids. V lost 7 bases to trimming and J lost 5 bases; unmatched junction nucleotides: 5.

This chain connects TRBV25-1 to TRBJ2-7; 7 bases map to TRBD1. The junction had 11 bases not matched to a gene; V was cut back by 4 bases and J by 5 bases. Per the germline V gene, CDR1 is MGHDK and CDR2 is SYGVNS. The CDR3 runs 15 residues. The CDR3 bases are TGTGCCAGCAGTGGGACGGGACAGCAGTCCCACGAGCAGTACTTC. Translated: CASSGTGQQSHEQYF.

J is TRBJ1-1 and V is TRBV27; D possibly corresponds to TRBD1 (5 bases). There are 12 residues in the CDR3. With 2 bases removed from V and 8 bases from J, the gap between germline ends came to 9 bases. Germline-derived CDR1 and CDR2 are MNHEY and SMNVEV (reference sequence). The CDR3 here is CASSLQGYEAFF. DNA of the CDR3: TGTGCCAGCAGTTTACAGGGCTACGAAGCTTTCTTT.

The V call is TRBV7-7, the J call TRBJ2-7, with 10 bases identical to TRBD1. Germline CDR1 SSHAT, CDR2 FNYEAQ (reference sequence). This CDR3 has 13 amino acids. The junction had 4 bases not matched to a gene; V was cut back by 5 bases and J by 6 bases. The CDR3 sequence is CASSARTGGEQYF. CDR3 DNA: TGTGCCAGCAGCGCAAGGACAGGGGGCGAGCAGTACTTC.

The J gene is TRBJ2-4, the V gene TRBV4-2, with a possible D match to TRBD2 (5 bases). This CDR3 is built from 17 residues. Trimming removed 1 base from V and 0 bases from J, with 13 bases in between. Germline lookup yields CDR1 LGHNA and CDR2 YNFKEQ. Here the CDR3 DNA reads TGTGCCAGCAGCCAAGTTCTAGACGGGGTAGCCAAAAACATTCAGTACTTC. Protein: CASSQVLDGVAKNIQYF.

This clone showed up just once. The same CDR3 can be traced to other DNA sequences in this sample. The V and J genes are TRBV7-3 and TRBJ1-1; D may be TRBD1 (6 bases). V was cut by 5 bases and J by 3 bases, with 10 bases left in between. The CDR3 spans 13 residues. Germline CDR1 is SGHTA and CDR2 is FQGTGA. The CDR3 DNA sequence: TGTGCCAGCAGCCTAAACAGGGACACTGAAGCTTTCTTT. Amino acids: CASSLNRDTEAFF.

The CDR3 nucleotides are TGTGCCAGCAGCTTTTCTAGGATATACACAGATACGCAGTATTTT. Translated, it gives CASSFSRIYTDTQYF. The chain combines TRBV6-5 with TRBJ2-3; D is unresolved. Germline V gene sequence: CDR1 MNHEY, CDR2 SVGAGI. Trimming left V 6 bases short and J 2 bases short, with 15 bases between. This CDR3 has 15 amino acids.

The rearrangement uses TRBV5-1 and TRBJ2-5; no clear D. CDR1 and CDR2 from the germline V gene are SGHRS and YFSETQ. V lost 4 bases to trimming and J lost 2 bases, with 12 bases between them. The CDR3 is 14 amino acids. CDR3 region: CASSPTTQQETQYF. DNA of the CDR3: TGCGCCAGCAGCCCAACGACACAACAAGAGACCCAGTACTTC. Looking up the rest from reference TRBV5-1 and TRBJ2-5 gives the full variable domain: KAGVTQTPRYLIKTRGQQVTLSCSPISGHRSVSWYQQTPGQGLQFLFEYFSETQRNKGNFPGRFSGRQFSNSRSEMNVSTLELGDSALYLCASSPTTQQETQYFGPGTRLLVL.

V gene TRBV6-2 or TRBV6-3 combines with J gene TRBJ2-1, with 12 bases lining up with TRBD2. Germline-derived CDR1 and CDR2 are MNHEY and SVGEGT. The CDR3 sequence is 17 residues long. With V trimmed by 2 bases and J by 5 bases, 7 bases remained unmatched. CDR3 amino acids: CASSYPRTSGTNNEQFF. The CDR3 region has the DNA TGTGCCAGCAGTTACCCCCGGACTAGCGGGACAAACAATGAGCAGTTCTTC.

The J gene is TRBJ1-6, the V gene TRBV25-1; D might be TRBD1 (6 bases). The CDR3 is made up of 14 amino acids. Germline assignment: CDR1 MGHDK and CDR2 SYGVNS. V was trimmed by 10 bases and J by 8 bases, leaving 18 bases between them. This chain's CDR3 is CATQSWGRDSPLHF. The CDR3 DNA follows: TGTGCCACCCAGTCGTGGGGGCGAGATTCACCCCTCCACTTT.

The chain has TRBV5-1 and TRBJ2-5; tentative D call: TRBD2 (5 bases). The V gene lost 1 base and the J gene lost 2 bases, with 9 bases spanning the gap. The CDR3 totals 14 residues. CDR1 SGHRS and CDR2 YFSETQ come from the germline V gene. The CDR3 DNA is TGCGCCAGCAGCTTGCCAACGGGGCAAGAGACCCAGTACTTC. The encoded protein is CASSLPTGQETQYF. The full variable domain, its missing parts supplied by reference TRBV5-1 and TRBJ2-5, is KAGVTQTPRYLIKTRGQQVTLSCSPISGHRSVSWYQQTPGQGLQFLFEYFSETQRNKGNFPGRFSGRQFSNSRSEMNVSTLELGDSALYLCASSLPTGQETQYFGPGTRLLVL.

This clone was counted only a few times. V is TRBV10-1 and J is TRBJ2-2; D is uncertain. V was clipped by 3 bases and J by 6 bases, with 8 bases between them. Germline V gene data show CDR1 as WNHNN and CDR2 as SYGVQD (reference sequence). CDR3 length: 13 amino acids. CDR3 sequence reads: CASSEGEAGELFF. As DNA, the CDR3 is TGCGCCAGCAGTGAAGGCGAGGCCGGGGAGCTGTTTTTT.

The sample holds a few counts of this clone. V and J are TRBV5-1 and TRBJ1-6; TRBD1 aligns across 8 bases. Trimming at V came to 0 bases and at J to 14 bases, leaving 7 bases not matched to a gene. The length of the CDR3 is 14 residues. Germline assignment: CDR1 SGHRS and CDR2 YFSETQ. CDR3 region: CASSLGQGTQTLHF. In DNA, the CDR3 is TGCGCCAGCAGCTTGGGACAGGGGACTCAAACCCTCCACTTT.

This clone appeared a single time. The gene calls are TRBV19 and TRBJ2-7; perhaps TRBD2 as D (6 bases). Per the germline V gene, CDR1 is LNHDA and CDR2 is SQIVND (reference sequence). This CDR3 spans 13 amino acids. The germline V and J ends were trimmed by 5 bases and 2 bases, with 10 bases remaining between them. This chain's CDR3 is CASSGGVAYEQYF. CDR3 nucleotides: TGTGCCAGTAGTGGCGGGGTTGCCTACGAGCAGTACTTC.

The chain carries TRBV6-5 and TRBJ2-1; D is possibly TRBD2 (5 bases). The CDR3 spans 14 residues. Trimming shortened V by 8 bases and J by 4 bases, and 15 bases separated the two germline ends. Germline lookup yields CDR1 MNHEY and CDR2 SVGAGI. CDR3 protein: CASHEGPRYNEQFF. The CDR3 coding sequence is TGTGCCAGCCACGAGGGCCCGAGATACAATGAGCAGTTCTTC.

This sequence joins TRBV29-1 and TRBJ1-5; TRBD1 is a possible D gene (6 bases). Germline V gene lookup returns CDR1 SQVTM and CDR2 ANQGSEA. This CDR3 spans 14 amino acids. Trimming shortened V by 4 bases and J by 3 bases, and 13 bases separated the two germline ends. CDR3 sequence (DNA): TGCAGCGTTGCGGTGACAGGCCTCAATCAGCCCCAGCATTTT. It encodes CSVAVTGLNQPQHF.

The chain couples TRBV2 to TRBJ1-2; TRBD1 aligns across 10 bases. This CDR3 has 14 residues. CDR1 SNHLY and CDR2 FYNNEI come from the germline V gene. The V and J ends lost 6 bases and 2 bases, in that order; junction bases with no gene match: 3. The CDR3: CASRPDRGNYGYTF. CDR3 DNA: TGTGCCAGCAGGCCGGACAGGGGGAACTATGGCTACACCTTC.

V gene TRBV6-5 combines with J gene TRBJ2-1; D gene ambiguous. This CDR3 has 14 amino acids. V was shortened by 2 bases and J by 2 bases, with 7 bases between the two germline ends. The germline V gene has CDR1 MNHEY and CDR2 SVGAGI. The CDR3 spells CASSYDQAYNEQFF. Here the CDR3 DNA reads TGTGCCAGCAGTTACGACCAGGCCTACAATGAGCAGTTCTTC.

The chain carries TRBV19 and TRBJ1-5; TRBD1 matches at 8 bases. CDR1 is LNHDA and CDR2 is SQIVND in the germline V gene (reference sequence). V was pared by 2 bases and J by 0 bases, with 6 bases of the junction left unmatched. There are 17 residues in the CDR3. CDR3 sequence reads: CASSILGQGSSNQPQHF. CDR3 bases: TGTGCCAGTAGTATATTAGGACAGGGAAGTAGCAATCAGCCCCAGCATTTT.

The V call is TRBV7-3, the J call TRBJ2-1; perhaps TRBD1 as D (6 bases). The CDR3 loop spans 14 amino acids. Germline CDR1 and CDR2: SGHTA and FQGTGA. V shed 5 bases and J shed 3 bases, with 11 bases lying between them. CDR3 in amino acids: CASSMIGGYNEQFF. CDR3 DNA: TGTGCCAGCAGCATGATAGGGGGCTACAATGAGCAGTTCTTC.

With respect to this clone: The same CDR3 is also encoded by other DNA sequences in this sample. The gene calls are TRBV5-1 and TRBJ2-3, with 9 bases lining up with TRBD2. With 2 bases clipped from V and 3 bases from J, the junction kept 4 bases outside the gene matches. This CDR3 spans 15 amino acids. Germline V CDR1 and CDR2: SGHRS, YFSETQ. CDR3 residues: CASSFSGSGTDTQYF. CDR3 sequence (DNA): TGCGCCAGCAGCTTTAGCGGGAGTGGTACAGATACGCAGTATTTT.

This chain uses TRBV11-3 with TRBJ2-1; 10 bases are a match to TRBD2. V shed 5 bases, J shed 9 bases, and the junction held 4 bases outside the gene matches. The CDR3 runs to 13 residues. From germline, CDR1 is SGHNT and CDR2 YENEEA. CDR3 sequence: CASSPLAGAEQFF. The CDR3, as DNA: TGTGCCAGCAGCCCCCTAGCGGGAGCTGAGCAGTTCTTC.

This chain links TRBV2 with TRBJ2-1, with TRBD2 identical over 10 bases. The trim removed 5 bases at V and 8 bases at J, leaving 6 bases unmatched. The germline CDR1 and CDR2 sequences are SNHLY and FYNNEI. This CDR3 contains 14 residues. The CDR3, as DNA: TGTGCCAGCAGTCCGGGACTAGCGAGAGATGAGCAGTTCTTC. Translated, it gives CASSPGLARDEQFF.

V is TRBV28 and J is TRBJ1-2; D call uncertain. Germline V lookup: CDR1 MDHEN, CDR2 SYDVKM. The CDR3 is 15 amino acids. Trimming stripped 2 bases from V and 4 bases from J, with 14 bases between. CDR3 coding DNA: TGTGCCAGCAGTTTAAAAGCGGGGAATTTCTATGGCTACACCTTC. It yields the protein CASSLKAGNFYGYTF.

CDR3 amino acids: CASSLATSGTGELFF. The CDR3 DNA sequence: TGTGCCAGCAGCTTAGCGACTAGCGGAACCGGGGAGCTGTTTTTT. This chain joins TRBV7-6 and TRBJ2-2; 9 bases align to TRBD2. The germline V gene encodes CDR1 SGHVS and CDR2 FNYEAQ. V was clipped by 0 bases and J by 5 bases; unmatched bases: 1. There are 15 residues in the CDR3.

There are a few counts of this clone. The CDR3 reads CATSDQGVAGELFF. The CDR3 region has the DNA TGTGCCACCAGTGATCAGGGGGTCGCCGGGGAGCTGTTTTTT. This chain connects TRBV24-1 to TRBJ2-2, with 7 bases matching TRBD1. The V gene end was trimmed by 3 bases and the J gene end by 6 bases; junction bases not matched to a gene: 3. In germline, CDR1 is KGHDR, CDR2 SFDVKD. The CDR3 extends over 14 amino acids.

The chain recombines TRBV2 with TRBJ2-3; 10 bases map to TRBD2. The CDR3 runs to 15 residues. The germline CDR1 and CDR2 sequences are SNHLY and FYNNEI. V lost 5 bases and J lost 2; bases outside the gene matches: 4. The CDR3: CASSLLAGFTDTQYF. CDR3 sequence (DNA): TGTGCCAGCAGTTTACTAGCGGGATTCACAGATACGCAGTATTTT.